This T cell receptor (beta chain) was recorded in a study of cytomegalovirus exposure and HLA in healthy donors. Study overall: Counted in an early data release were about 80 million unique TCRs from HLA-typed donors. Study-level results: Presence/absence analyses treated sequencing depth as roughly uniform across donors.

A multiplex PCR was run with 60 Vbeta primers and 13 Jbeta primers. Measured with immunoSEQ multiplex PCR; TCRdb has only the in-frame clones, and not every one. The data hold 150,000 to 200,000 clones, with about 75% observed a single time. A word on this clone: Its antigen is undetermined.

The sequence derives from a man between 50 and 59 years old in good health and CMV-seropositive. The sequenced sample was PBMCs.

CDR3 loop: CASRRTDSEQYF. CDR3 DNA: TGTGCCAGTAGGAGGACAGATAGCGAGCAGTACTTC. This chain joins TRBV19 and TRBJ2-7, with a tentative D call TRBD1 (6 bases). Looked up from germline, CDR1 is LNHDA and CDR2 is SQIVND (reference sequence). This CDR3 is built from 12 residues. Deletions cut 6 bases from V and 6 bases from J, with 12 bases between.